The 18 T cell receptor beta chains below were found in one sample sequenced in a study of cytomegalovirus exposure and HLA in healthy donors. The PCR had 60 Vbeta and 13 Jbeta primers. Clones were read by immunoSEQ multiplex PCR, and TCRdb kept only the in-frame ones, dropping some. The table records under 130,000 clones, approximately 64% of them present only once. The sample comprised PBMCs. All receptors derive from a woman aged 50 to 60 in good health and CMV-seronegative.

The V and J genes are TRBV4-1 and TRBJ2-1; TRBD2 matches 10 bases. The V and J ends lost 1 base and 7 bases, in that order; junction bases with no gene match: 10. This CDR3 has 17 residues. The V gene's germline CDR1 is MGHRA and CDR2 YSYEKL. CDR3 residues: CASSQATGTSEFNEQFF. The CDR3 DNA reads TGCGCCAGCAGCCAAGCTACCGGGACTAGCGAATTTAATGAGCAGTTCTTC.

The CDR3 loop is CAISGDSRNQPQHF. The CDR3 DNA reads as TGTGCCATCAGTGGGGACAGCCGAAATCAGCCCCAGCATTTT. V and J are TRBV10-3 and TRBJ1-5; 7 positions agree with TRBD1. The germline CDR1 and CDR2 sequences are ENHRY and SYGVKD. This CDR3 comprises 14 residues. Trimming took 4 bases from V and 4 from J; bases not matched to a gene: 4.

The rearrangement joins TRBV29-1 to TRBJ2-7; D not certain. CDR1 SQVTM and CDR2 ANQGSEA come from the germline V gene. Trimming shortened V by 5 bases and J by 1 base, and 12 bases separated the two germline ends. This CDR3 is built from 13 residues. CDR3 in amino acids: CSVLVGSSYEQYF. The CDR3 bases are TGCAGCGTTTTAGTGGGCTCGTCCTACGAGCAGTACTTC.

Only a few counts were recorded for this clone. V and J are TRBV11-2 and TRBJ2-7; D call uncertain. The CDR3 covers 13 residues. Germline-derived CDR1 and CDR2 are SGHAT and FQNNGV. Trimming removed 5 bases from V and 5 bases from J, with 13 bases in between. In nucleotides, the CDR3 is TGTGCCAGCAGCCCCCTTCAACACCACGAGCAGTACTTC. Translated, it gives CASSPLQHHEQYF. Full variable domain (outside the CDR3, taken from reference TRBV11-2 and TRBJ2-7): EAGVAQSPRYKIIEKRQSVAFWCNPISGHATLYWYQQILGQGPKLLIQFQNNGVVDDSQLPKDRFSAERLKGVDSTLKIQPAKLEDSAVYLCASSPLQHHEQYFGPGTRLTVT.

The genes are TRBV28 and TRBJ2-1, with 11 bases that match TRBD2. Per germline, CDR1 MDHEN and CDR2 SYDVKM. J gave up 7 bases and V 3 bases, and 5 bases lay outside the gene matches. This CDR3 is 15 amino acids long. CDR3 loop: CASSFPSGRYNEQFF. CDR3 nucleotides: TGTGCCAGCAGTTTTCCTAGCGGGAGGTATAATGAGCAGTTCTTC.

This clone was seen just once. This chain uses TRBV6-5 with TRBJ1-5; TRBD1 agrees at 8 bases. The CDR3 length is 15 residues. Germline V gives CDR1 MNHEY, CDR2 SVGAGI. With V trimmed by 2 bases and J by 0 bases, 0 bases remained unmatched. The CDR3 nucleotides are TGTGCCAGCAGTTACGGGACAGGTAGCAATCAGCCCCAGCATTTT. It yields the protein CASSYGTGSNQPQHF.

The gene calls are TRBV14 and TRBJ2-7; tentatively, D is TRBD1 (5 bases). The CDR3 is 15 amino acids. CDR1 and CDR2 (germline): SGHDN, FVKESK. V lost 0 bases to trimming and J lost 3 bases, with 12 bases between them. The CDR3: CASSQDPQGNYEQYF. CDR3 DNA: TGTGCCAGCAGCCAAGATCCCCAGGGCAACTACGAGCAGTACTTC.

This rearrangement joins TRBV7-3 to TRBJ2-3, with 10 positions matching TRBD1. Trimming at V came to 6 bases and at J to 4 bases, leaving 7 bases not matched to a gene. The CDR3 contains 15 residues. Germline CDR1 SGHTA, CDR2 FQGTGA. The CDR3 reads CASSRTGGFADTQYF. Written as DNA, the CDR3 is TGTGCCAGCAGTCGGACAGGGGGGTTCGCAGATACGCAGTATTTT.

The chain combines TRBV7-2 with TRBJ1-2, with TRBD1 matching over 8 bases. This CDR3 region has 18 residues. The germline gives CDR1 SGHTA, CDR2 FQGNSA. With V trimmed by 1 base and J by 4 bases, 14 bases remained unmatched. The CDR3 loop is CASSLDQIGAGGSYGYTF. DNA for the CDR3: TGTGCCAGCAGCTTAGATCAAATAGGGGCAGGGGGCAGCTATGGCTACACCTTC.

Only one count was recorded for this clone. CDR3 nucleotides: TGTGCCAGCAGTTACGGTCGGAGGGCTGAGCAGTACTTC. Encoded protein: CASSYGRRAEQYF. The chain employs TRBV6-5 and TRBJ2-7; tentative D call: TRBD2 (6 bases). Germline CDR1 MNHEY, CDR2 SVGAGI. The length of the CDR3 is 13 residues. V lost 2 bases and J lost 7, with 12 bases in between.

V and J are TRBV7-7 and TRBJ2-3; D is perhaps TRBD2 (6 bases). Trimming cost V 5 bases and J 0 bases, with 15 bases left between them. The germline V gene has CDR1 SSHAT and CDR2 FNYEAQ (reference sequence). The CDR3 runs to 16 residues. Here the CDR3 DNA reads TGTGCCAGCAGCCCAATCGGGGACTCAAGCACAGATACGCAGTATTTT. Its translation: CASSPIGDSSTDTQYF.

V usage is TRBV7-9 and J usage is TRBJ2-5; the match to TRBD1 covers 9 bases. Unmatched junction bases numbered 1, after V lost 4 bases and J lost 4 bases. The CDR3 covers 13 residues. Germline V gene sequence: CDR1 SEHNR, CDR2 FQNEAQ (reference sequence). CDR3 in DNA: TGTGCCAGCAGCTGGACAGGGGTAGAGACCCAGTACTTC. Amino acid sequence: CASSWTGVETQYF.

This rearrangement joins TRBV5-1 to TRBJ2-3; tentatively, D is TRBD2 (6 bases). The CDR3 contains 15 residues. Trimming took 0 bases from V and 4 from J, leaving 12 bases between them. Germline V gives CDR1 SGHRS, CDR2 YFSETQ. CDR3 in amino acids: CASSLATTSPDTQYF. The DNA for the CDR3 is TGCGCCAGCAGCTTGGCGACGACTAGTCCAGATACGCAGTATTTT.

The chain recombines TRBV28 with TRBJ2-7, with 11 bases that match TRBD2. Germline V CDR1 and CDR2: MDHEN, SYDVKM. This CDR3 is 15 amino acids long. V lost 10 bases and J lost 0; bases outside the gene matches: 8. The CDR3 loop reads CAIEETSGSSYEQYF. The CDR3 DNA follows: TGTGCCATCGAGGAAACTAGCGGGAGCTCCTACGAGCAGTACTTC. Variable domain in full (rest from reference TRBV28 and TRBJ2-7): DVKVTQSSRYLVKRTGEKVFLECVQDMDHENMFWYRQDPGLGLRLIYFSYDVKMKEKGDIPEGYSVSREKKERFSLILESASTNQTSMYLCAIEETSGSSYEQYFGPGTRLTVT.

The rearrangement uses TRBV6-5 and TRBJ2-5; D is perhaps TRBD1 (5 bases). Germline V gene lookup returns CDR1 MNHEY and CDR2 SVGAGI. CDR3 length equals 15 residues. V lost 6 bases to trimming and J lost 5 bases, with 19 bases between them. The CDR3 DNA sequence: TGTGCCAGCAGCCGTACCCCAGGGCCGATGGAGACCCAGTACTTC. Protein sequence: CASSRTPGPMETQYF.

This clone was counted only a few times. This chain joins TRBV5-6 and TRBJ2-5, with D unclear. This CDR3 contains 14 residues. The V and J ends lost 4 bases and 3 bases respectively, with 13 bases between them. The germline V gene has CDR1 SGHDT and CDR2 YYEEEE. The CDR3 region has the DNA TGTGCCAGCAGCACACCGGGTCGCGAAGAGACCCAGTACTTC. Translation: CASSTPGREETQYF.

A few counts support this clone. The CDR3, as DNA: TGTGCCAGCAGCTTAGTGGTGGAGGGTAATGGCTACACCTTC. It is translated as CASSLVVEGNGYTF. The chain employs TRBV7-6 and TRBJ1-2; D not certain. The CDR3 sequence is 14 residues long. V lost 1 base and J 6 bases, leaving 12 bases between the germline ends. The V gene's germline CDR1 is SGHVS and CDR2 FNYEAQ.

The rearrangement joins TRBV5-8 to TRBJ1-5, with D uncertain. Germline V gives CDR1 SGHTS, CDR2 YDEGEE. The CDR3 consists of 16 residues. V was trimmed by 0 bases and J by 4 bases, leaving 14 bases between them. CDR3 in DNA: TGTGCCAGCAGCTTGGACGTGGGTGGAGAAAATCAGCCCCAGCATTTT. This encodes CASSLDVGGENQPQHF.